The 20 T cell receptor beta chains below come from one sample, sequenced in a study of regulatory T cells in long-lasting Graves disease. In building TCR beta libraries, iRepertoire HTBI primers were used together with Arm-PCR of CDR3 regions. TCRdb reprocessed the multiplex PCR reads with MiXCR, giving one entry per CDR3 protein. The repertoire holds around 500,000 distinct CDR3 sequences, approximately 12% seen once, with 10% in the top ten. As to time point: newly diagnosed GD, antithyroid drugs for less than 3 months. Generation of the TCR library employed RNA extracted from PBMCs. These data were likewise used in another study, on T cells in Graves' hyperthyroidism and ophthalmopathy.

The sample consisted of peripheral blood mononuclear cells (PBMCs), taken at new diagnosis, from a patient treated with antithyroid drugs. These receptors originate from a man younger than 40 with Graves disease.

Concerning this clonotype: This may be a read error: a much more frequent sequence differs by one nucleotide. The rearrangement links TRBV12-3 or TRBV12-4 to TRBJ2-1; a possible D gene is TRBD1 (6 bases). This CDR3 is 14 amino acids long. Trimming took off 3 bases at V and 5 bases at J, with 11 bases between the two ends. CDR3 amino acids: CASSLGAENNEQFF. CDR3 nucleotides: TGTGCCAGCAGTTTGGGGGCAGAGAACAATGAGCAGTTCTTC.

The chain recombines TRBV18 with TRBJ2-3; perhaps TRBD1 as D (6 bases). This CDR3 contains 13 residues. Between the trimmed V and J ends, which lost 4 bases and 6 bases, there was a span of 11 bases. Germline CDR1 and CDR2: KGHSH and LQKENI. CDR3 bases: TGTGCCAGCTCACACAGACAGGCCGATACGCAGTATTTT. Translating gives CASSHRQADTQYF.

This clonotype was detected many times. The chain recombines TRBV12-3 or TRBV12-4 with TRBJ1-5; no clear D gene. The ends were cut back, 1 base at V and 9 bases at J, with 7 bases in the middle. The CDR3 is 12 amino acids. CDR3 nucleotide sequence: TGTGCCAGCAGTTTAGAAAGTCTGCCCCAGCATTTT. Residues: CASSLESLPQHF.

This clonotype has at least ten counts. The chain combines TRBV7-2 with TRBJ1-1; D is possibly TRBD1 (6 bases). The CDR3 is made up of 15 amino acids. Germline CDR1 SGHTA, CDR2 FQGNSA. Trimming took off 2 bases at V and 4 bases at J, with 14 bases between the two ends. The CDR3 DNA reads TGTGCCAGCAGCTTAACGCGGGGGCTGAGCACTGAAGCTTTCTTT. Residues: CASSLTRGLSTEAFF.

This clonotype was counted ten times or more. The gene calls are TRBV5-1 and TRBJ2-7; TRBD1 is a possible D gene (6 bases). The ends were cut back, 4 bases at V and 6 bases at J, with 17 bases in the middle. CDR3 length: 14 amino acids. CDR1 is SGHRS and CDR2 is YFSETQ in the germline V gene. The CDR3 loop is CASSRSGLQGEQYF. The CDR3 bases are TGCGCCAGCAGCCGTTCGGGCCTACAGGGCGAGCAGTACTTC.

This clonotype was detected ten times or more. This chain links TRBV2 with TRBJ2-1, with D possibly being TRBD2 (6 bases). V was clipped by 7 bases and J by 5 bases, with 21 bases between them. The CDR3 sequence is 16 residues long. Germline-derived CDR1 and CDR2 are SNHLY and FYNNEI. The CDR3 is CASNPLASVGNNEQFF. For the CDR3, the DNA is TGTGCCAGCAATCCCCTAGCGAGCGTGGGGAACAATGAGCAGTTCTTC.

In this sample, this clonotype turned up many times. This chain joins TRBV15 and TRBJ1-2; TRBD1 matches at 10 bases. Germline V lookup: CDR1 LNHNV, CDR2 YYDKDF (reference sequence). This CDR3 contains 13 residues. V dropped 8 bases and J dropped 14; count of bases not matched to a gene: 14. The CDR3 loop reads CATATRRQGAGTF. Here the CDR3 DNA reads TGTGCCACCGCCACTCGGCGACAGGGGGCAGGGACCTTC.

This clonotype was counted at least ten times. As DNA, the CDR3 is TGCAGTGCTCCGGGGACCCACCCAGGTGGCGAGCAGTTCTTC. It specifies CSAPGTHPGGEQFF. The chain links TRBV20-1 to TRBJ2-1; D is perhaps TRBD1 or TRBD2 (5 bases each). The CDR3 is made up of 14 amino acids. With 5 bases removed from V and 10 bases from J, the gap between germline ends came to 21 bases. From germline, CDR1 is DFQATT and CDR2 SNEGSKA (reference sequence).

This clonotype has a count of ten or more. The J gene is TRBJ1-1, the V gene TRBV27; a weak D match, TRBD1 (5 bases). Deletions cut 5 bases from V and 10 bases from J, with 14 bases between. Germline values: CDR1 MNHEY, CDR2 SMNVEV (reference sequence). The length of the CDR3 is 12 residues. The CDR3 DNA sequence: TGTGCCAGCAGTCGAAACGAGGGGACAGCTTTCTTT. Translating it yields CASSRNEGTAFF.

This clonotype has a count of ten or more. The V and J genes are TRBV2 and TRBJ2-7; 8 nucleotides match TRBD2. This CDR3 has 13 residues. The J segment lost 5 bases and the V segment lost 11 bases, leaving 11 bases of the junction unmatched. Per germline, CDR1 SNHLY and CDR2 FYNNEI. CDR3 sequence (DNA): TGTGCCTCGGGGGGGGATTTTCCAGACGAGCAGTACTTC. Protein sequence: CASGGDFPDEQYF.

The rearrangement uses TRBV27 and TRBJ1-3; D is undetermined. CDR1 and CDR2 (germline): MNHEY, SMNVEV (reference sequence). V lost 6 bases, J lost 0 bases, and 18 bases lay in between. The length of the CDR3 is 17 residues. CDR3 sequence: CASSLPGLYLSGNTIYF. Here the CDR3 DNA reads TGTGCCAGCAGCCTACCGGGCCTCTACCTCTCTGGAAACACCATATATTTT.

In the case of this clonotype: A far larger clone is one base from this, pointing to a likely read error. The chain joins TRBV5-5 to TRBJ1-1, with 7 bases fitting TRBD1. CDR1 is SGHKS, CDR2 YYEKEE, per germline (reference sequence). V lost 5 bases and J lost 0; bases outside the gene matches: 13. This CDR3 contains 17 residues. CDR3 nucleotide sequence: TGTGCCAGCAGGAGATTGCCGGGACAGTGGGTGAACACTGAAGCTTTCTTT. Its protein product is CASRRLPGQWVNTEAFF.

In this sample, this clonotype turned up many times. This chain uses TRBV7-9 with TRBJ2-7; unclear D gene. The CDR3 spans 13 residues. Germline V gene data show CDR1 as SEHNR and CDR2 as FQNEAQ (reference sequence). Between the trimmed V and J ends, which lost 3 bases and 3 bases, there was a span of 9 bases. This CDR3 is CASSFSGYYEQYF. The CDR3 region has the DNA TGTGCCAGCAGCTTTTCTGGATACTACGAGCAGTACTTC.

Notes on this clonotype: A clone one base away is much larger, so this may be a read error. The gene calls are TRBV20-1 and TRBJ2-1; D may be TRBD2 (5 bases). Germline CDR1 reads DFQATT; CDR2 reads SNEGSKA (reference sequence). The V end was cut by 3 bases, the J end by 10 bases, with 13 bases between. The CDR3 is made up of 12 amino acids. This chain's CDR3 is CSASGNEREQFF. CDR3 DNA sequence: TGCAGTGCTAGCGGGAACGAGCGAGAGCAGTTCTTC.

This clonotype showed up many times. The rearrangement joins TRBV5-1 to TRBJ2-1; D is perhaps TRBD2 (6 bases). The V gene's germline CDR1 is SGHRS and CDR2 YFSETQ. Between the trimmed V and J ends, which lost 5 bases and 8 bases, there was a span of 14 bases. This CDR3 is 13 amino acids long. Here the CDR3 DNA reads TGCGCCAGCAGTTTGACTAGTAGCTATGAGCAGTTCTTC. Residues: CASSLTSSYEQFF. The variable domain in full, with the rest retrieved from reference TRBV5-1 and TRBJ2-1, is KAGVTQTPRYLIKTRGQQVTLSCSPISGHRSVSWYQQTPGQGLQFLFEYFSETQRNKGNFPGRFSGRQFSNSRSEMNVSTLELGDSALYLCASSLTSSYEQFFGPGTRLTVL.

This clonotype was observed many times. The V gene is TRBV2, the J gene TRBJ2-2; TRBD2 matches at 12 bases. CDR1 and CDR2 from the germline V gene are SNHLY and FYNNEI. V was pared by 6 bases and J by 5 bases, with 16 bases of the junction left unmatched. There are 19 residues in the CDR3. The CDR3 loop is CASRDWTSGIGGTTGELFF. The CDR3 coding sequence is TGTGCCAGCAGGGACTGGACTAGCGGGATCGGAGGAACAACCGGGGAGCTGTTTTTT.

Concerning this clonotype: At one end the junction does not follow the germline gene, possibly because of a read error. The CDR3 nucleotides are TGTGCCAGCAGTGACGAAGCGGGAGCGTACGAGCAGTACTTC. This translates into CASSDEAGAYEQYF. The J gene is TRBJ2-7, the V gene TRBV10-3; 8 bases line up with TRBD2. In germline, CDR1 is ENHRY, CDR2 SYGVKD. CDR3 length equals 14 residues.

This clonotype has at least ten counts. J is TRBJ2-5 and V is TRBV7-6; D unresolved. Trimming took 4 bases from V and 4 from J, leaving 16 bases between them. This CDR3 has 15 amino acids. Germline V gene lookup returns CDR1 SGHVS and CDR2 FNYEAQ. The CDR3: CASSSATAHGETQYF. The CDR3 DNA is TGTGCCAGCAGCTCCGCCACCGCCCACGGAGAGACCCAGTACTTC.

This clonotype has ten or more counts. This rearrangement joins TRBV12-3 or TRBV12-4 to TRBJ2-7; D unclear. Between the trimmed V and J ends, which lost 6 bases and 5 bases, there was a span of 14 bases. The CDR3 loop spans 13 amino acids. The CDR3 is CASSPDPRHEQYF. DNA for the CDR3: TGTGCCAGCAGCCCAGATCCGCGCCACGAGCAGTACTTC.

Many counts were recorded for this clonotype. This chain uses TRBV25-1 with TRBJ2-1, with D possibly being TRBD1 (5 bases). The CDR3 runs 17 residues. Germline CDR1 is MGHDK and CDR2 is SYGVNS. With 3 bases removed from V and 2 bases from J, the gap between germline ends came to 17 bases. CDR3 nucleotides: TGTGCCAGCAGTGACCAATACCAGGGATCAACCTACAATGAGCAGTTCTTC. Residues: CASSDQYQGSTYNEQFF. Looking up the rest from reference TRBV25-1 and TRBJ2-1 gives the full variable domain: EADIYQTPRYLVIGTGKKITLECSQTMGHDKMYWYQQDPGMELHLIHYSYGVNSTEKGDLSSESTVSRIRTEHFPLTLESARPSHTSQYLCASSDQYQGSTYNEQFFGPGTRLTVL.